The sequence of this TCR beta chain was determined in a study of molecular identifiers for immune sequencing clone quantification. This clonotype came up a few times. The germline V gene has CDR1 SGHAT and CDR2 FQNNGV. The CDR3 covers 15 residues. J was trimmed by 1 base and V by 5 bases; bases with no gene match: 6. MiXCR, run by TCRdb on the PCR reads, gives a single entry per CDR3 protein. The table lists roughly 50,000 distinct CDR3 sequences, roughly a third of them singletons. The source material was naive CD8+ T cells from blood, with Jurkat cell RNA spiked in. Sample subset: FACS-sorted CD8+CD4-CCR7+CD45RA+ naive T cells. The V and J genes are TRBV11-2 and TRBJ1-1; 8 nucleotides align to TRBD1. The clonotype was recovered from a human donor in good health. Some libraries in this study had Jurkat cell RNA spiked in. The CDR3 region has the DNA TGTGCCAGCAGCCTGGACAGGGCGGGGAACACTGAAGCTTTCTTT. Protein sequence: CASSLDRAGNTEAFF.